The present TCR beta chain was sequenced within a study of regulatory and conventional T cells in RAG deficiency. Study results and limitations: Patient subsets had shorter CDR3s; Omenn Treg-Tconv overlap exceeded 75%. RAG-deficient patients showed markedly lower Shannon entropy and higher Simpson indices than control T-cell subsets. In Omenn syndrome, sorted "Tregs" may be peripherally activated cells.

Regarding this clone: Its specificity is unknown.

The sorted conventional CD4+ T cells were CD25-low and CD127-high, with genomic DNA sequenced. The J segment lost 5 bases and the V segment lost 8 bases, leaving 12 bases of the junction unmatched. The CDR3 is 14 residues long. Germline-derived CDR1 and CDR2 are MNHEY and SVGAGI. Profiled with immunoSEQ multiplex PCR; TCRdb holds only in-frame clones, not every one. Here the sample spans roughly 45,000 clones, 70% to 90% being singletons. A further study also used this sample, focusing on regulatory T cells. According to that study: The PCR used 52 TRBV and 13 TRBJ primers.

The sequenced material came from CD4+ effector T cells sorted from blood. J is TRBJ2-7 and V is TRBV6-5, with TRBD1 matching over 7 bases. This TCR derives from a human donor in good health. This CDR3 is CASHRSPTGNEQYF. The CDR3 region has the DNA TGTGCCAGCCACAGGAGCCCGACAGGGAACGAGCAGTACTTC.